The 19 T cell receptor beta chains given below trace back to one sample, sequenced in a study of post-analysis software for immune sequencing data. TCR beta cDNA libraries had unique molecular identifiers. TCRdb used MiXCR to reprocess the PCR reads, holding one entry per CDR3 protein. There are fewer than 850,000 distinct CDR3 sequences in the sample; 40% to 55% occur only once, and approximately 5% lies in the top ten. General observations from the study: Controls had lower frequencies than patients of about 5 TRBV segments, which included TRBV5-6, TRBV5-1 and TRBV20-1.

The antigens of these receptors remain unknown. Sample: blood. These receptors were collected from a girl between 5 and 17 years old with multiple sclerosis.

This clonotype was observed many times. The V and J genes are TRBV7-2 and TRBJ2-7, with 10 bases that match TRBD1. J lost 4 bases, V lost 5 bases, and 5 bases had no gene match. This CDR3 is 14 amino acids long. Per the germline V gene, CDR1 is SGHTA and CDR2 is FQGNSA. CDR3 sequence: CASSRTGGMYEQYF. CDR3 bases: TGTGCCAGCAGCCGGACAGGGGGTATGTACGAGCAGTACTTC. Supplemented by reference TRBV7-2 and TRBJ2-7, the full variable domain reads GAGVSQSPSNKVTEKGKDVELRCDPISGHTALYWYRQSLGQGLEFLIYFQGNSAPDKSGLPSDRFSAERTGGSVSTLTIQRTQQEDSAVYLCASSRTGGMYEQYFGPGTRLTVT.

V is TRBV12-3 or TRBV12-4 and J is TRBJ2-1, with 10 bases matching TRBD1. V dropped 6 bases and J dropped 0; count of bases not matched to a gene: 14. The CDR3 contains 19 residues. CDR3 nucleotides: TGTGCCAGCAGCCCGGCGGGACAGGGGTTTGTTTACTCCTACAATGAGCAGTTCTTC. Protein sequence: CASSPAGQGFVYSYNEQFF.

The chain is built from TRBV5-1 and TRBJ2-7, with a weak D call TRBD1 (5 bases). Trimming took off 3 bases at V and 6 bases at J, with 22 bases between the two ends. CDR1 and CDR2 from the germline V gene are SGHRS and YFSETQ. CDR3 length: 16 amino acids. Here the CDR3 DNA reads TGCGCCAGCAGCTCTGGCCTCAGGGCCACAGGTTGCGAGCAGTACTTC. Translated: CASSSGLRATGCEQYF.

The chain uses TRBV28 and TRBJ2-7; 7 nucleotides align to TRBD1. The CDR3 has 15 amino acids. J was trimmed by 7 bases and V by 6 bases; bases with no gene match: 15. CDR1 is MDHEN and CDR2 is SYDVKM in the germline V gene. The CDR3 spells CASRGTGTAFGEQYF. The DNA for the CDR3 is TGTGCCAGCAGGGGAACCGGGACAGCCTTTGGAGAGCAGTACTTC.

The CDR3 region is CASSQVRGLAGGSLYNEQFF. CDR3 DNA: TGCGCCAGCAGCCAAGTCCGAGGACTAGCGGGAGGGAGTCTCTACAATGAGCAGTTCTTC. V usage is TRBV4-1 and J usage is TRBJ2-1; 15 nucleotides match TRBD2. From germline, CDR1 is MGHRA and CDR2 YSYEKL. Trimming removed 1 base from V and 3 bases from J; junction bases left unmatched: 10. The CDR3 loop spans 20 amino acids.

The rearrangement links TRBV5-1 to TRBJ2-1; D is undetermined. The CDR3 runs to 13 residues. V lost 0 bases and J lost 8, with 9 bases in between. The germline V gene encodes CDR1 SGHRS and CDR2 YFSETQ. CDR3 in amino acids: CASSLASNHEQFF. CDR3 nucleotides: TGCGCCAGCAGCTTGGCATCGAACCATGAGCAGTTCTTC.

This chain joins TRBV5-1 and TRBJ2-5; 7 bases fit TRBD2. J gave up 1 base and V 0 bases, and 9 bases lay outside the gene matches. CDR3 length equals 17 residues. Looked up from germline, CDR1 is SGHRS and CDR2 is YFSETQ. CDR3 DNA sequence: TGCGCCAGCAGCTTGGGGGGTCCTAGCGGCCTCCAAGAGACCCAGTACTTC. Translation: CASSLGGPSGLQETQYF.

This chain joins TRBV7-9 and TRBJ2-7; 8 bases line up with TRBD2. The CDR3 has 15 amino acids. The trim removed 5 bases at V and 1 base at J, leaving 7 bases unmatched. Germline CDR1 SEHNR, CDR2 FQNEAQ (reference sequence). CDR3 region: CASSPSLAGSYEQYF. The CDR3 DNA reads as TGTGCCAGCAGCCCTAGCTTAGCGGGGTCCTACGAGCAGTACTTC.

This clonotype was picked up a small number of times. V and J are TRBV7-9 and TRBJ2-5; 14 bases align to TRBD2. The closer fit of TRBJ2-7 to the DNA end suggests the J call may be wrong. The V gene's germline CDR1 is SEHNR and CDR2 FQNEAQ (reference sequence). This CDR3 contains 17 residues. The CDR3 here is CASRGLAGVTPDSEQYF. As DNA, the CDR3 is TGTGCCAGCAGGGGACTAGCGGGAGTCACCCCTGATTCCGAGCAGTACTTC.

This clonotype has only a few counts. The chain couples TRBV7-2 to TRBJ2-3; possible D gene TRBD2, 5 bases. Germline V gives CDR1 SGHTA, CDR2 FQGNSA. This CDR3 is built from 16 residues. V was pared by 1 base and J by 3 bases, with 14 bases between. The CDR3 nucleotides are TGTGCCAGCAGCTTAGGGGTGGGAGTGGGTACAGATACGCAGTATTTT. Amino acids: CASSLGVGVGTDTQYF.

The sample holds a few counts of this clonotype. The J gene is TRBJ1-2, the V gene TRBV29-1, with 7 bases that match TRBD1. CDR1 SQVTM and CDR2 ANQGSEA come from the germline V gene. V gave up 4 bases and J gave up 4 bases; unmatched junction bases: 9. The CDR3 sequence is 14 residues long. The CDR3 loop reads CSVGQQGPGYGYTF. The CDR3 DNA follows: TGCAGCGTTGGGCAACAGGGGCCAGGCTATGGCTACACCTTC. Variable domain in full (rest from reference TRBV29-1 and TRBJ1-2): SAVISQKPSRDICQRGTSLTIQCQVDSQVTMMFWYRQQPGQSLTLIATANQGSEATYESGFVIDKFPISRPNLTFSTLTVSNMSPEDSSIYLCSVGQQGPGYGYTFGSGTRLTVV.

This chain connects TRBV28 to TRBJ2-7; D is possibly TRBD1 or TRBD2 (5 bases each). V lost 5 bases, J lost 3 bases, and 14 bases lay in between. CDR3 size: 14 residues. CDR1 is MDHEN and CDR2 is SYDVKM in the germline V gene. The CDR3 bases are TGTGCCAGCAGTCTCCGGGACCGCCACTACGAGCAGTACTTC. It codes for CASSLRDRHYEQYF.

The chain uses TRBV3-1 and TRBJ2-3; D not certain. Germline lookup yields CDR1 LGHDT and CDR2 YNNKEL (reference sequence). Trimming stripped 0 bases from V and 4 bases from J, with 14 bases between. This CDR3 has 16 residues. CDR3 in DNA: TGTGCCAGCAGCCAAGATCAGGACCTGGCGTCAGATACGCAGTATTTT. It yields the protein CASSQDQDLASDTQYF.

This clonotype has just a few counts. V and J are TRBV15 and TRBJ1-6; no reliable D call. CDR1 is LNHNV and CDR2 is YYDKDF in the germline V gene (reference sequence). V shed 0 bases and J shed 14 bases, with 11 bases lying between them. The CDR3 has 13 amino acids. CDR3 sequence reads: CATSRDGQAALHF. As DNA, the CDR3 is TGTGCCACCAGCAGAGACGGCCAGGCGGCCCTCCACTTT.

The sample holds a few counts of this clonotype. V gene TRBV11-1 combines with J gene TRBJ2-4; 7 bases line up with TRBD2. Trimming cost V 5 bases and J 9 bases; bases outside gene matches: 7. Germline CDR1 is SGHAT and CDR2 is FQDESV (reference sequence). The CDR3 spans 13 residues. CDR3 DNA sequence: TGTGCCAGCAGCCTCCTAGCGGACGGCATTCAGTACTTC. Protein sequence: CASSLLADGIQYF.

This clonotype was counted a few times. J is TRBJ2-1 and V is TRBV7-6, with D perhaps given as TRBD1 or TRBD2 (5 bases each). Trimming stripped 3 bases from V and 0 bases from J, with 12 bases between. The CDR3 spans 16 residues. Germline V gene data show CDR1 as SGHVS and CDR2 as FNYEAQ. This chain's CDR3 is CASSLGTPSSYNEQFF. CDR3 sequence (DNA): TGTGCCAGCAGCTTGGGGACCCCTAGCTCCTACAATGAGCAGTTCTTC. The complete variable domain, with remaining parts taken from reference TRBV7-6 and TRBJ2-1, reads GAGVSQSPRYKVTKRGQDVALRCDPISGHVSLYWYRQALGQGPEFLTYFNYEAQQDKSGLPNDRFSAERPEGSISTLTIQRTEQRDSAMYRCASSLGTPSSYNEQFFGPGTRLTVL.

This chain uses TRBV10-3 with TRBJ2-7; unclear D gene. The CDR3 contains 12 residues. Between the trimmed V and J ends, which lost 8 bases and 4 bases, there was a span of 12 bases. Germline V lookup: CDR1 ENHRY, CDR2 SYGVKD. The CDR3 reads CAISNTSYEQYF. The CDR3 nucleotides read TGTGCCATCTCGAACACGAGTTACGAGCAGTACTTC.

The chain uses TRBV9 and TRBJ2-3, with a weak D call TRBD2 (6 bases). The V and J ends lost 4 bases and 0 bases respectively, with 12 bases between them. The CDR3 is 15 amino acids. Per germline, CDR1 SGDLS and CDR2 YYNGEE. CDR3 amino acids: CASSRGRGSTDTQYF. The CDR3 coding sequence is TGTGCCAGCAGCCGAGGACGGGGGAGCACAGATACGCAGTATTTT.

The chain combines TRBV5-1 with TRBJ2-1; 16 bases fit TRBD2. The V and J ends lost 0 bases and 5 bases, in that order; junction bases with no gene match: 11. The CDR3 has 20 residues. Germline V gene sequence: CDR1 SGHRS, CDR2 YFSETQ. The CDR3 is CASSLVGTSGRALRHNEQFF. Here the CDR3 DNA reads TGCGCCAGCAGCTTGGTAGGGACTAGCGGGAGGGCCCTTCGACACAATGAGCAGTTCTTC.